The clone carrying this T cell receptor (beta chain) was recorded once. Sequencing was performed with immunoSEQ multiplex PCR; in TCRdb, only in-frame clones are kept and a portion is missing. The sample records fewer than 350,000 clones, around 86% being singletons. This sample was taken from a study of blood T cell repertoires in COVID-19. Germline assignment: CDR1 SEHNR and CDR2 FQNEAQ (reference sequence). This CDR3 comprises 13 residues. V was trimmed by 1 base and J by 5 bases, leaving 8 bases between them. The sequencing sample was made of peripheral blood. This chain joins TRBV7-9 and TRBJ2-5; D is ambiguous. The sequence was collected from a woman aged 25-40 years who had recovered from COVID-19. The CDR3 is CASSLVRSETQYF. The CDR3 DNA reads as TGTGCCAGCAGCTTAGTGCGTAGTGAGACCCAGTACTTC.